A single sample is the source of the 8 T cell receptor beta chains below, sequenced in a study of spatial heterogeneity in lung cancer. Study-wide results and caveats: Expanded alpha and beta TCR counts within tumors tracked tumor mutation counts.

Time point here: sample taken at primary tumor resection. The antigens for these receptors are not known. TCRdb processed the 5' RACE reads anew with MiXCR; each CDR3 protein has one entry. The table shows roughly 18,000 distinct CDR3 sequences, with 9.5% to 10% occurring only once. Sequenced material: lung tumor tissue, taken at surgery. Receptor source: a female donor with early-stage non-small cell lung cancer.

Comments on this clonotype: A library made for alpha chains picked up this beta chain off target, so its size means little. J is TRBJ2-7 and V is TRBV5-4; 7 bases map to TRBD1. Looked up from germline, CDR1 is SGHNT and CDR2 is YYREEE (reference sequence). The CDR3 spans 14 residues. V lost 2 bases and J lost 3; bases outside the gene matches: 5. CDR3 in DNA: TGTGCCAGCAGCTTTTCGGCAGGGGGCTACGAGCAGTACTTC. It translates to CASSFSAGGYEQYF. The full variable domain, rest sourced from reference TRBV5-4 and TRBJ2-7, is ETGVTQSPTHLIKTRGQQVTLRCSSQSGHNTVSWYQQALGQGPQFIFQYYREEENGRGNFPPRFSGLQFPNYSSELNVNALELDDSALYLCASSFSAGGYEQYFGPGTRLTVT.

Many counts were recorded for this clonotype. Since it is a stray read in a library aimed at alpha chains, this beta chain has a size that is not meaningful. The chain recombines TRBV18 with TRBJ2-1; TRBD1 is a possible D gene (5 bases). V was trimmed by 2 bases and J by 14 bases, leaving 19 bases between them. Germline lookup yields CDR1 KGHSH and CDR2 LQKENI. This CDR3 contains 14 residues. The CDR3 sequence is CASSPRGFGQKEFF. The CDR3 region has the DNA TGTGCCAGCTCACCAAGGGGTTTTGGCCAAAAAGAGTTCTTC.

At least ten counts were recorded for this clonotype. The library was built for alpha chains, so this beta chain is an off-target read and its size means little. The chain couples TRBV6-2 or TRBV6-3 to TRBJ1-2; D is undetermined. CDR1 is MNHEY, CDR2 SVGEGT, per germline. Trimming took off 3 bases at V and 0 bases at J, with 8 bases between the two ends. The CDR3 contains 14 residues. CDR3 amino acids: CASSYYVANYGYTF. The DNA of the CDR3 is TGTGCCAGCAGTTATTACGTAGCTAACTATGGCTACACCTTC.

On this clonotype: Because this beta chain is a stray read in a library intended to capture alpha chains, its abundance should not be given much weight. The chain joins TRBV5-5 to TRBJ2-5; 7 bases fit TRBD2. Germline CDR1 and CDR2: SGHKS and YYEKEE (reference sequence). Trimming removed 2 bases from V and 4 bases from J; junction bases left unmatched: 2. CDR3 length: 13 residues. For the CDR3, the DNA is TGTGCCAGCAGCTTCAGCGGGGTAGAGACCCAGTACTTC. Translated, it gives CASSFSGVETQYF.

This clonotype has a count of ten or more. Little can be read into the size of this beta chain, an off-target read in a library designed for alpha chains. This rearrangement joins TRBV20-1 to TRBJ2-1, with 8 bases identical to TRBD2. The CDR3 has 13 residues. V lost 6 bases to trimming and J lost 8 bases; unmatched junction nucleotides: 9. Germline V gene sequence: CDR1 DFQATT, CDR2 SNEGSKA (reference sequence). CDR3 bases: TGCAGTGCCCCCGTAAGCGGGGGAGATGAGCAGTTCTTC. Protein product: CSAPVSGGDEQFF.

As for this clonotype: Being off target in a library aimed at alpha chains, this beta chain has a size of little meaning. For the CDR3, the DNA is TGTGCCAGCGACTCTCGAGGTACCCTAAGGGGAGCTTTCTTT. This sequence encodes CASDSRGTLRGAFF. This chain uses TRBV3-1 with TRBJ1-1, with D maybe TRBD1 (5 bases). The germline V and J ends were trimmed by 8 bases and 10 bases, with 23 bases remaining between them. This CDR3 is 14 amino acids long. Per the germline V gene, CDR1 is LGHDT and CDR2 is YNNKEL (reference sequence).

This clonotype was seen a handful of times. This beta chain represents an off-target read in a library built for alpha chains; its size is of limited meaning. J is TRBJ2-7 and V is TRBV7-3; 8 bases agree with TRBD1. CDR3 length equals 15 residues. With 6 bases clipped from V and 1 base from J, the junction kept 8 bases outside the gene matches. Per the germline V gene, CDR1 is SGHTA and CDR2 is FQGTGA. The CDR3 nucleotides read TGTGCCAGCAGTTACGGGACAGGCCTTTCCTACGAGCAGTACTTC. Its protein product is CASSYGTGLSYEQYF.

In regard to this clonotype: A read error may be the cause here, since a much bigger clone is one base away. This beta chain is a stray read from a library made for alpha chains; its abundance is not meaningful. The chain uses TRBV7-6 and TRBJ2-2; weak D call: TRBD1 (6 bases). The germline CDR1 and CDR2 sequences are SGHVS and FNYEAQ. The CDR3 is 14 residues long. In DNA form, the CDR3 reads TGTGCCAGCAGCTTGGACAGCAACACCGGGGCGCTGTTTTTT. Translating gives CASSLDSNTGALFF.